This passage covers 27 T cell receptor beta chains from one sample sequenced in a study of blood T cell repertoires in COVID-19. Only in-frame clones appear in the TCRdb table, and some are missing; sequencing was by immunoSEQ multiplex PCR. The sample yields roughly 150,000 clones, 80% to 90% seen once. Sequenced material: peripheral blood. These TCRs come from a woman of 80 years or more with acute or convalescent COVID-19.

This clone occurred once. The rearrangement links TRBV6-5 to TRBJ1-2, with 7 bases identical to TRBD1. Germline values: CDR1 MNHEY, CDR2 SVGAGI. The CDR3 spans 14 residues. V gave up 5 bases and J gave up 3 bases; unmatched junction bases: 6. CDR3 protein: CASSTGVPYYGYTF. CDR3 in DNA: TGTGCCAGCAGTACAGGGGTTCCGTACTATGGCTACACCTTC.

Points on this clone: The sample carries other DNA sequences with the same CDR3. The rearrangement links TRBV9 to TRBJ2-7, with no clear D. V lost 0 bases to trimming and J lost 2 bases, with 6 bases between them. Germline lookup yields CDR1 SGDLS and CDR2 YYNGEE. The CDR3 is 13 amino acids. The DNA for the CDR3 is TGTGCCAGCAGCGTAGGCCAGACCTACGAGCAGTACTTC. It yields the protein CASSVGQTYEQYF.

The chain employs TRBV6-5 and TRBJ1-6, with 10 bases that match TRBD1. The CDR3 is 16 amino acids. Germline values: CDR1 MNHEY, CDR2 SVGAGI. V shed 0 bases, J shed 8 bases, and the junction held 4 bases outside the gene matches. The DNA of the CDR3 is TGTGCCAGCAGTTACTCCTCGGACAGGGGGGATTCACCCCTCCACTTT. Protein product: CASSYSSDRGDSPLHF.

J is TRBJ1-2 and V is TRBV29-1, with 8 bases aligning to TRBD1. CDR3 length: 11 residues. Germline CDR1 and CDR2: SQVTM and ANQGSEA. J gave up 6 bases and V 7 bases, and 4 bases lay outside the gene matches. CDR3 sequence reads: CSGQGADGYTF. CDR3 DNA: TGCAGCGGCCAGGGGGCTGATGGCTACACCTTC.

The chain is built from TRBV27 and TRBJ2-7, with 8 bases that match TRBD2. This CDR3 is 14 amino acids long. Per germline, CDR1 MNHEY and CDR2 SMNVEV (reference sequence). J gave up 12 bases and V 2 bases, and 12 bases lay outside the gene matches. CDR3 in amino acids: CASSLGGRGALRYF. The DNA for the CDR3 is TGTGCCAGCAGTTTAGGGGGGCGGGGGGCTCTGCGGTACTTC.

This chain joins TRBV6-5 and TRBJ1-6; 10 bases agree with TRBD1. The J segment lost 11 bases and the V segment lost 4 bases, leaving 8 bases of the junction unmatched. The CDR3 is 15 amino acids. Looked up from germline, CDR1 is MNHEY and CDR2 is SVGAGI. Here the CDR3 reads CASSFSGQGRTPLHF. As DNA, the CDR3 is TGTGCCAGCAGTTTTTCGGGACAGGGGCGAACACCCCTCCACTTT.

This rearrangement joins TRBV9 to TRBJ2-4, with TRBD2 matching over 11 bases. The V gene end was trimmed by 4 bases and the J gene end by 9 bases; junction bases not matched to a gene: 9. The CDR3 covers 15 residues. Germline V gene sequence: CDR1 SGDLS, CDR2 YYNGEE. CDR3 in amino acids: CASSPPIAGGGIQYF. CDR3 DNA sequence: TGTGCCAGCAGCCCACCTATAGCGGGGGGGGGCATTCAGTACTTC.

The chain has TRBV6-2 or TRBV6-3 and TRBJ2-3, with TRBD1 matching 9 bases. Germline V CDR1 and CDR2: MNHEY, SVGEGT. The J segment lost 0 bases and the V segment lost 2 bases, leaving 6 bases of the junction unmatched. The CDR3 sequence is 17 residues long. CDR3 protein: CASSYPTGGQSTDTQYF. The CDR3 nucleotides are TGTGCCAGCAGTTACCCCACAGGGGGCCAAAGCACAGATACGCAGTATTTT.

With respect to this clone: Other nucleotide sequences in the sample specify the same CDR3. V usage is TRBV9 and J usage is TRBJ2-5; 7 nucleotides match TRBD1. CDR3 length: 14 residues. The V gene's germline CDR1 is SGDLS and CDR2 YYNGEE. The trim removed 4 bases at V and 2 bases at J, leaving 5 bases unmatched. This CDR3 is CASSLQGSQETQYF. The CDR3 coding sequence is TGTGCCAGCAGCTTACAGGGGAGTCAAGAGACCCAGTACTTC. Drawing the rest from reference TRBV9 and TRBJ2-5, the complete variable domain is DSGVTQTPKHLITATGQRVTLRCSPRSGDLSVYWYQQSLDQGLQFLIQYYNGEERAKGNILERFSAQQFPDLHSELNLSSLELGDSALYFCASSLQGSQETQYFGPGTRLLVL.

The chain combines TRBV5-1 with TRBJ2-1, with TRBD2 matching 8 bases. Trimming removed 0 bases from V and 5 bases from J; junction bases left unmatched: 7. Germline V gene data show CDR1 as SGHRS and CDR2 as YFSETQ. The CDR3 has 16 amino acids. The CDR3 bases are TGCGCCAGCAGCTTGGTTCAGGGACTAGTACACAATGAGCAGTTCTTC. It codes for CASSLVQGLVHNEQFF.

The table lists this clone with a count of one. DNA of the CDR3: TGTGCCAGTAGTGACCACAGGGGACGGAACACCGGGGAGCTGTTTTTT. Translated: CASSDHRGRNTGELFF. This rearrangement joins TRBV19 to TRBJ2-2, with TRBD1 matching over 7 bases. V shed 5 bases and J 1 base; nucleotides not matched to a gene: 7. Germline CDR1 is LNHDA and CDR2 is SQIVND (reference sequence). This CDR3 has 16 residues.

With respect to this clone: Additional DNA sequences in this sample encode the identical CDR3. CDR3 loop: CASSQTNTGELFF. In nucleotides, the CDR3 is TGTGCCAGCAGTCAAACGAACACCGGGGAGCTGTTTTTT. The chain joins TRBV6-5 to TRBJ2-2; D not certain. Per germline, CDR1 MNHEY and CDR2 SVGAGI. V lost 5 bases and J lost 0, with 4 bases in between. The CDR3 totals 13 residues.

This clone has just one count. The chain links TRBV4-1 to TRBJ1-2, with TRBD1 as a possible D gene (6 bases). The V gene lost 1 base and the J gene lost 8 bases, with 14 bases spanning the gap. This CDR3 has 14 amino acids. From germline, CDR1 is MGHRA and CDR2 YSYEKL. The CDR3 here is CASSQGPGVDGYTF. CDR3 nucleotides: TGCGCCAGCAGCCAAGGTCCAGGGGTAGACGGCTACACCTTC.

A few counts support this clone. The rearrangement links TRBV11-2 to TRBJ2-3; TRBD2 matches at 7 bases. The J segment lost 2 bases and the V segment lost 5 bases, leaving 7 bases of the junction unmatched. This CDR3 is built from 15 residues. Germline V gives CDR1 SGHAT, CDR2 FQNNGV. In DNA, the CDR3 is TGTGCCAGCAGCCCCCTAGCGGTCTCCACAGATACGCAGTATTTT. This codes for CASSPLAVSTDTQYF.

Points on this clone: Different DNA sequences within this sample yield the same CDR3. The rearrangement links TRBV29-1 to TRBJ2-3; D gene uncertain. Germline V lookup: CDR1 SQVTM, CDR2 ANQGSEA. The CDR3 sequence is 14 residues long. V was cut by 3 bases and J by 1 base, with 11 bases left in between. CDR3 nucleotide sequence: TGCAGCGTTGACCTACAAGGAGGCACAGATACGCAGTATTTT. Amino acids: CSVDLQGGTDTQYF.

This chain links TRBV12-5 with TRBJ2-3; 7 positions agree with TRBD1. Germline CDR1 and CDR2: LGHNT and FRNRAP. Trimming at V came to 6 bases and at J to 3 bases, leaving 6 bases not matched to a gene. The CDR3 totals 14 residues. This CDR3 is CASGFGTVTDTQYF. The DNA for the CDR3 is TGTGCTAGTGGCTTCGGGACAGTTACAGATACGCAGTATTTT. Full variable domain (rest looked up from reference TRBV12-5 and TRBJ2-3): DARVTQTPRHKVTEMGQEVTMRCQPILGHNTVFWYRQTMMQGLELLAYFRNRAPLDDSGMPKDRFSAEMPDATLATLKIQPSEPRDSAVYFCASGFGTVTDTQYFGPGTRLTVL.

V and J are TRBV7-2 and TRBJ1-3; 10 bases are a match to TRBD1. Germline V gene lookup returns CDR1 SGHTA and CDR2 FQGNSA. This CDR3 region has 15 residues. V was clipped by 5 bases and J by 7 bases; unmatched bases: 8. CDR3 nucleotide sequence: TGTGCCAGCAGCGGGCCGACAGGGGGCTGGAACACCATATATTTT. Translating gives CASSGPTGGWNTIYF.

This chain joins TRBV10-3 and TRBJ2-7, with a weak D call TRBD1 (5 bases). Looked up from germline, CDR1 is ENHRY and CDR2 is SYGVKD. The CDR3 runs 15 residues. Deletions cut 10 bases from V and 0 bases from J, with 19 bases between. CDR3 in amino acids: CATQTPRAASYEQYF. In DNA form, the CDR3 reads TGTGCCACTCAAACTCCCAGGGCGGCCTCCTACGAGCAGTACTTC.

V is TRBV18 and J is TRBJ2-1; TRBD2 might be the D (6 bases). This CDR3 contains 16 residues. V gave up 1 base and J gave up 0 bases, with 10 bases separating them. Germline CDR1 and CDR2: KGHSH and LQKENI. CDR3 DNA sequence: TGTGCCAGCTCACCACGAGTCGGGAGCTCCTACAATGAGCAGTTCTTC. Residues: CASSPRVGSSYNEQFF.

This chain uses TRBV19 with TRBJ2-6; TRBD2 might be the D (5 bases). Trimming stripped 4 bases from V and 7 bases from J, with 20 bases between. This CDR3 spans 17 amino acids. CDR1 LNHDA and CDR2 SQIVND come from the germline V gene (reference sequence). The CDR3 sequence is CASSTPSQWGVANVLTF. The CDR3, as DNA: TGTGCCAGTAGTACTCCCTCGCAGTGGGGAGTCGCCAACGTCCTGACTTTC. Drawing the rest from reference TRBV19 and TRBJ2-6, the complete variable domain is DGGITQSPKYLFRKEGQNVTLSCEQNLNHDAMYWYRQDPGQGLRLIYYSQIVNDFQKGDIAEGYSVSREKKESFPLTVTSAQKNPTAFYLCASSTPSQWGVANVLTFGAGSRLTVL.

The CDR3 loop is CASSLASVNYGYTF. The CDR3 region has the DNA TGTGCCAGCAGCTTAGCCTCGGTAAACTATGGCTACACCTTC. V and J are TRBV7-2 and TRBJ1-2; D call uncertain. Germline CDR1 SGHTA, CDR2 FQGNSA. CDR3 length equals 14 residues. V was pared by 0 bases and J by 2 bases, with 7 bases between.

This clone has only a few counts. This chain joins TRBV5-6 and TRBJ2-7; 12 bases line up with TRBD2. The ends lost 4 bases at V and 2 bases at J; junction bases unmatched: 13. The CDR3 covers 18 residues. Germline V lookup: CDR1 SGHDT, CDR2 YYEEEE. The CDR3 sequence: CASSIGTSGLQPAYEQYF. DNA of the CDR3: TGTGCCAGCAGCATAGGGACTAGCGGGCTGCAGCCAGCCTACGAGCAGTACTTC.

The chain has TRBV25-1 and TRBJ1-2, with 7 bases matching TRBD1. The V and J ends lost 3 bases and 8 bases, in that order; junction bases with no gene match: 12. Germline V gene lookup returns CDR1 MGHDK and CDR2 SYGVNS. This CDR3 has 15 residues. The CDR3 nucleotides are TGTGCCAGCAGTGACGAGCACAGGGGAGGTAAGGGCTACACCTTC. The encoded protein is CASSDEHRGGKGYTF.

There are a few counts of this clone. The chain uses TRBV5-1 and TRBJ2-5; maybe TRBD1 (6 bases). This CDR3 has 16 residues. Germline-derived CDR1 and CDR2 are SGHRS and YFSETQ. The V gene lost 0 bases and the J gene lost 0 bases, with 12 bases spanning the gap. The DNA for the CDR3 is TGCGCCAGCAGCTTGGCAAATACAGGGTACCAAGAGACCCAGTACTTC. Its protein product is CASSLANTGYQETQYF.

The chain employs TRBV11-3 and TRBJ1-1; 7 bases match TRBD1. Germline V CDR1 and CDR2: SGHNT, YENEEA. The length of the CDR3 is 16 residues. With V trimmed by 3 bases and J by 5 bases, 12 bases remained unmatched. The DNA for the CDR3 is TGTGCCAGCAGCTTCGTCCGTAACCAGGGGGAGACTGAAGCTTTCTTT. It translates to CASSFVRNQGETEAFF.

The chain carries TRBV19 and TRBJ2-7; D is perhaps TRBD1 (5 bases). The CDR3 is made up of 14 amino acids. CDR1 LNHDA and CDR2 SQIVND come from the germline V gene (reference sequence). With 2 bases removed from V and 6 bases from J, the gap between germline ends came to 14 bases. The CDR3 nucleotides read TGTGCCAGTAGTATATCTGGGGCAGAAGGCGAGCAGTACTTC. Its translation: CASSISGAEGEQYF.

In its sample, this clone was seen once. The chain combines TRBV5-4 with TRBJ1-2; D gene uncertain. Germline loops: CDR1 SGHNT, CDR2 YYREEE (reference sequence). CDR3 length: 13 amino acids. V gave up 0 bases and J gave up 4 bases, with 7 bases separating them. The CDR3 here is CASSLDLLYGYTF. DNA of the CDR3: TGTGCCAGCAGCTTGGACTTACTCTATGGCTACACCTTC.